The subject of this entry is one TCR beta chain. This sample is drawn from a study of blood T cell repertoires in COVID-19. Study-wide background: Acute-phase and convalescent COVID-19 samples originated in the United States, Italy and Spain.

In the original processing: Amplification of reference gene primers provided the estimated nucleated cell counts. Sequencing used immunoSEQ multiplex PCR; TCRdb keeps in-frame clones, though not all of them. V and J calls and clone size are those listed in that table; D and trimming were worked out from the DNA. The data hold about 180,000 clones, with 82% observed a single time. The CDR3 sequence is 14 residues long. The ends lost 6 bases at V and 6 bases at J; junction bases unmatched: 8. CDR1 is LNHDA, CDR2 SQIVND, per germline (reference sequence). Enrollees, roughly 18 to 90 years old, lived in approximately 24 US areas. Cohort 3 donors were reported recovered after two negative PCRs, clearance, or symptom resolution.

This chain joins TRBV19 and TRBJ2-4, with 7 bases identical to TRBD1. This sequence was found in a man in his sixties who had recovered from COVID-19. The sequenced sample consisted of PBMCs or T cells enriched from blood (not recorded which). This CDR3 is CASSYRGTANIQYF. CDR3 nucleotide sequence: TGTGCCAGTAGCTATAGGGGGACAGCAAACATTCAGTACTTC.